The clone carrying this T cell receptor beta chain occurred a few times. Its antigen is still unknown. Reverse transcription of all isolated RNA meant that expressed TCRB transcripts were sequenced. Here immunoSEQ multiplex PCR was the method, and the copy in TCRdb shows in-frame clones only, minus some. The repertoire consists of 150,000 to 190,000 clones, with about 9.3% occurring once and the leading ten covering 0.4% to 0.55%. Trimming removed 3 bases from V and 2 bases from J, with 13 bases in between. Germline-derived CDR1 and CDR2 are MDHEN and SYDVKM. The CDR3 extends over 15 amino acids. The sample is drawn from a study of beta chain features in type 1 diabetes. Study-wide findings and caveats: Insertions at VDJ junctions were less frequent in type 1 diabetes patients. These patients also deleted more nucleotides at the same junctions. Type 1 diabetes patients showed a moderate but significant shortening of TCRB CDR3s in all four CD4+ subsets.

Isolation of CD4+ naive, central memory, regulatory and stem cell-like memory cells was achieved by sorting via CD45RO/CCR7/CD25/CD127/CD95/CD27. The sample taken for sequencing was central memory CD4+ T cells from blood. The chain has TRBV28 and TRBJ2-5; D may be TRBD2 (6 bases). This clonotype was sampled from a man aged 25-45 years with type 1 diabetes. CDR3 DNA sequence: TGTGCCAGCAGTTTGATTCGGCGGGGACAAGAGACCCAGTACTTC. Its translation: CASSLIRRGQETQYF.